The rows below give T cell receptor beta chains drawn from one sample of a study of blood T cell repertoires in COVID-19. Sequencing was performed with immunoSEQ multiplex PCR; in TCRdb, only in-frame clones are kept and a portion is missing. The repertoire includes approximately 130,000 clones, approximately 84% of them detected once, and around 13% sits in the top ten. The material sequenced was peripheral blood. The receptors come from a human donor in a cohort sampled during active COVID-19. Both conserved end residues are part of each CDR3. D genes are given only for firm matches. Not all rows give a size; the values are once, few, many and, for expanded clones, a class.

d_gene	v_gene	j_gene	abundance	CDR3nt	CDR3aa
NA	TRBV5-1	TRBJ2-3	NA	TGCGCCAGCAGCGGGGGCGAGGTCACAGATACGCAGTATTTT	CASSGGEVTDTQYF
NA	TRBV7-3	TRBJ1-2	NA	TGTGCCAGCAGCCCCTCGACGGGAGCTGGCTACACCTTC	CASSPSTGAGYTF
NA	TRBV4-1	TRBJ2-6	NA	TGCGCCAGCAGCCAAGGCGCACTGAAACCTGGGGCCAACGTCCTGACTTTC	CASSQGALKPGANVLTF
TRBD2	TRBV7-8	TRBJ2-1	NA	TGTGCCAGCAGCTGGGAAGCGGGGGGCTATGGTGAGCAGTTCTTC	CASSWEAGGYGEQFF
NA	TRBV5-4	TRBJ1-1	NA	TGTGCCAGCAGGACCCAGGGTCCCACTGAAGCTTTCTTT	CASRTQGPTEAFF
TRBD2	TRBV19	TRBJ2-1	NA	TGTGCCAGTAGTATAAGCGGGGGGATCTTAAGCTCCTACAATGAGCAGTTCTTC	CASSISGGILSSYNEQFF
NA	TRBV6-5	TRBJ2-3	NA	TGTGCCAGCTCCGACCTGGGGGCGAGCACAGATACGCAGTATTTT	CASSDLGASTDTQYF
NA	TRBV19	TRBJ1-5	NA	TGTGCCAGTAGTATCATCTCGGGTCAGCCCCAGCATTTT	CASSIISGQPQHF
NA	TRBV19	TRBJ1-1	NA	TGTGCCAGTAGTATAGCGGGACACTCGAACACTGAAGCTTTCTTT	CASSIAGHSNTEAFF
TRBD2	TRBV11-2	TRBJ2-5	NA	TGTGCCAGCAGCCCCCCGGGACTACAAGAGACCCAGTACTTC	CASSPPGLQETQYF
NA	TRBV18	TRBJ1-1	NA	TGTGCCAGCTCACCACGCCAGGGTGGTGAAGCTTTCTTT	CASSPRQGGEAFF
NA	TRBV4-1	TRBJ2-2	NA	TGCGCCAGCAGCCAAGATCACAGGAGAAACACCGGGGAGCTGTTTTTT	CASSQDHRRNTGELFF
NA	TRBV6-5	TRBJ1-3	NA	TGTGCCAGCAGTTTTGACTGGACTGGAAACACCATATATTTT	CASSFDWTGNTIYF
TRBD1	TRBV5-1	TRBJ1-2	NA	TGCGCCAGCAGCACCTTGACAGGGAACTATGGCTACACCTTC	CASSTLTGNYGYTF
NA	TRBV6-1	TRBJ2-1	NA	TGTGCCAGCAGTGATCTTCTCGGTGGGGGGAGCGACAACAATGAGCAGTTCTTC	CASSDLLGGGSDNNEQFF
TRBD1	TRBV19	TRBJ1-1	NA	TGTGCCAGTACCGCGGGACAGCGAAACACTGAAGCTTTCTTT	CASTAGQRNTEAFF
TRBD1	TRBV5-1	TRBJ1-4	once	TGCGCCAGCAGCTCGGACAGGGCCAATGAAAAACTGTTTTTT	CASSSDRANEKLFF
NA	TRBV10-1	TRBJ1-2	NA	TGCGCCAGCAGTGATGTGGCCTATGGCTACACCTTC	CASSDVAYGYTF
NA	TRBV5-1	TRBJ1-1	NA	TGCGCCAGCAGCCCCAGGGAAGGCATGAACACTGAAGCTTTCTTT	CASSPREGMNTEAFF
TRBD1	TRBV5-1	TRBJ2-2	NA	TGCGCCAGCAGCGGGGAGACAGGGGGCCACACCGGGGAGCTGTTTTTT	CASSGETGGHTGELFF
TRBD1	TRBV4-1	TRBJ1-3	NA	TGCGCCAGCAGCGCCAACCACAGGGGAGTCTCTGGAAACACCATATATTTT	CASSANHRGVSGNTIYF
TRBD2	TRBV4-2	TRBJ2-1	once	TGTGCCAGCAGCCCCCGGGGGGGGACTAGCGGGGGGTACAATGAGCAGTTCTTC	CASSPRGGTSGGYNEQFF
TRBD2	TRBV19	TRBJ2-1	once	TGTGCCAGTAGTATATGGCAGGGCGGGAGGGAAGAGCAGTTCTTC	CASSIWQGGREEQFF
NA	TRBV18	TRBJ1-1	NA	TGTGCCAGCTCACCACGTGAGATGAACACTGAAGCTTTCTTT	CASSPREMNTEAFF
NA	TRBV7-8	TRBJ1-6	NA	TGTGCCAGCACCGCATTCGGGGGTTCGAATTCACCCCTCCACTTT	CASTAFGGSNSPLHF
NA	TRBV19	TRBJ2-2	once	TGTGCCAGTAGTATCACAGGTCTCGGGGAGCTGTTTTTT	CASSITGLGELFF
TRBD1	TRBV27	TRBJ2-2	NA	TGTGCCAGCAGTCAAGGGACAGGATCCGGGGAGCTGTTTTTT	CASSQGTGSGELFF
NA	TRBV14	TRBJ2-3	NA	TGTGCCAGCAGCCAAGATTACGGGGATACGCAGTATTTT	CASSQDYGDTQYF
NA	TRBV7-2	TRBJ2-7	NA	TGTGCCAGCAGCCCCGCCCAGGGATCCTACGAGCAGTACTTC	CASSPAQGSYEQYF